The 22 T cell receptor beta chains listed next were all sequenced from one sample in a study of patients and donors after allogeneic stem cell transplantation. TCRdb passed the RT-PCR reads through MiXCR, listing each CDR3 protein once. The profile shows about 24,000 distinct CDR3 sequences, 42% of them singletons. Sequences were obtained from blood, either unsorted or a sorted T cell fraction (not recorded which). The receptors stem from a human donor who was either an allogeneic HSCT recipient or a stem cell or donor lymphocyte infusion donor (not recorded which). It is not recorded whose cells these are; they may come from a transplant donor.

V gene TRBV5-1 combines with J gene TRBJ2-3; D call uncertain. Germline CDR1 SGHRS, CDR2 YFSETQ. The CDR3 contains 12 residues. Trimming pared 1 base from V and 2 bases from J, leaving 2 bases between. CDR3 bases: TGCGCCAGCAGCTTGCCCACAGATACGCAGTATTTT. The encoded protein is CASSLPTDTQYF.

The chain carries TRBV5-1 and TRBJ2-1; 10 bases line up with TRBD1. CDR3 length: 16 amino acids. J gave up 7 bases and V 3 bases, and 10 bases lay outside the gene matches. Germline CDR1 and CDR2: SGHRS and YFSETQ. The CDR3 DNA sequence: TGCGCCAGCAGCTATGCACCCCGGGACAGGGGTAATGAGCAGTTCTTC. Translated: CASSYAPRDRGNEQFF.

This clonotype was detected only once. The chain uses TRBV29-1 and TRBJ1-2; 8 bases map to TRBD1. Looked up from germline, CDR1 is SQVTM and CDR2 is ANQGSEA. The CDR3 contains 13 residues. J gave up 8 bases and V 2 bases, and 7 bases lay outside the gene matches. The CDR3 DNA follows: TGCAGCGTTGAACCTACAGGGGGTATAGGCTACACCTTC. Its translation: CSVEPTGGIGYTF.

The chain combines TRBV5-6 with TRBJ2-1; 11 bases line up with TRBD2. Trimming at V came to 4 bases and at J to 2 bases, leaving 5 bases not matched to a gene. Germline V lookup: CDR1 SGHDT, CDR2 YYEEEE. This CDR3 region has 16 residues. CDR3 coding DNA: TGTGCCAGCAGCAGAGGGACTAGCGGAACCTACAATGAGCAGTTCTTC. This gives the protein CASSRGTSGTYNEQFF.

The J gene is TRBJ2-6, the V gene TRBV5-1; unclear D gene. Trimming shortened V by 0 bases and J by 0 bases, and 13 bases separated the two germline ends. The CDR3 is 18 residues long. Per the germline V gene, CDR1 is SGHRS and CDR2 is YFSETQ. The CDR3 DNA sequence: TGCGCCAGCAGCTTGGCTGCAGGCCTTGTCTCTGGGGCCAACGTCCTGACTTTC. It translates to CASSLAAGLVSGANVLTF.

The chain uses TRBV6-5 and TRBJ2-7; the match to TRBD2 covers 8 bases. The CDR3 is 14 amino acids. With 10 bases clipped from V and 0 bases from J, the junction kept 8 bases outside the gene matches. Germline V gene sequence: CDR1 MNHEY, CDR2 SVGAGI. The CDR3 spells CATEERGSSYEQYF. The CDR3 DNA reads as TGTGCCACGGAAGAGCGGGGGAGCTCCTACGAGCAGTACTTC.

This rearrangement joins TRBV12-3 or TRBV12-4 to TRBJ2-5; TRBD1 aligns across 7 bases. Trimming removed 1 base from V and 1 base from J; junction bases left unmatched: 3. CDR3 length: 15 amino acids. CDR3 in amino acids: CASSLGRGFQETQYF. The CDR3, as DNA: TGTGCCAGCAGTTTAGGCAGGGGGTTCCAAGAGACCCAGTACTTC.

This chain connects TRBV29-1 to TRBJ2-2; 9 bases match TRBD1. Per germline, CDR1 SQVTM and CDR2 ANQGSEA. This CDR3 comprises 14 residues. The ends lost 4 bases at V and 8 bases at J; junction bases unmatched: 8. CDR3 in DNA: TGCAGCGTTGCCCCTCGACAGGGGGTAGGGGAGCTGTTTTTT. Translating gives CSVAPRQGVGELFF.

This clonotype has just a few counts. This chain connects TRBV5-1 to TRBJ1-4; 10 positions match TRBD1. Trimming at V came to 0 bases and at J to 7 bases, leaving 3 bases not matched to a gene. The CDR3 totals 15 residues. Germline V gene lookup returns CDR1 SGHRS and CDR2 YFSETQ. The CDR3 DNA sequence: TGCGCCAGCAGCTTGGAAGGGACAGGGGTTGAAAAACTGTTTTTT. It translates to CASSLEGTGVEKLFF. Combining the CDR3 with reference TRBV5-1 and TRBJ1-4 gives the whole variable domain KAGVTQTPRYLIKTRGQQVTLSCSPISGHRSVSWYQQTPGQGLQFLFEYFSETQRNKGNFPGRFSGRQFSNSRSEMNVSTLELGDSALYLCASSLEGTGVEKLFFGSGTQLSVL.

This sequence joins TRBV6-5 and TRBJ2-3; D uncertain. Germline CDR1 reads MNHEY; CDR2 reads SVGAGI. V shed 5 bases and J shed 2 bases, with 2 bases lying between them. This CDR3 has 11 residues. The CDR3 DNA reads as TGTGCCAGCAGTCACACAGATACGCAGTATTTT. Translation: CASSHTDTQYF.

V is TRBV5-1 and J is TRBJ2-1, with D unclear. CDR1 and CDR2 from the germline V gene are SGHRS and YFSETQ. CDR3 length equals 12 residues. V lost 2 bases and J lost 9, with 9 bases in between. Here the CDR3 DNA reads TGCGCCAGCAGCTTCGTTGGGCCTGAGCAGTTCTTC. This encodes CASSFVGPEQFF.

This clonotype was observed a few times. J is TRBJ2-3 and V is TRBV6-5, with a tentative D call TRBD2 (6 bases). Germline CDR1 and CDR2: MNHEY and SVGAGI. The CDR3 runs 13 residues. CDR3 residues: CATLATSTDTQYF. The CDR3 nucleotides are TGTGCTACGCTAGCGACTAGCACAGATACGCAGTATTTT.

The chain recombines TRBV5-1 with TRBJ2-7, with a possible D match to TRBD2 (7 bases). This CDR3 has 15 residues. V shed 0 bases and J shed 2 bases, with 12 bases lying between them. The V gene's germline CDR1 is SGHRS and CDR2 YFSETQ. CDR3 nucleotides: TGCGCCAGCAGCTTGGACACCGGGGGGCCCTACGAGCAGTACTTC. Translating it yields CASSLDTGGPYEQYF.

This clonotype was found a few times. The genes are TRBV12-3 or TRBV12-4 and TRBJ2-2; 8 nucleotides agree with TRBD1. This CDR3 comprises 15 residues. The J segment lost 7 bases and the V segment lost 5 bases, leaving 9 bases of the junction unmatched. CDR3 DNA: TGTGCCAGCAGTCGAAGGACAGGGAAGGGCGGGGAGCTGTTTTTT. Protein product: CASSRRTGKGGELFF.

The chain joins TRBV6-6 to TRBJ2-5; tentatively, D is TRBD2 (5 bases). Germline values: CDR1 MNHNY, CDR2 SVGAGI (reference sequence). The ends were cut back, 0 bases at V and 3 bases at J, with 14 bases in the middle. This CDR3 comprises 16 residues. The CDR3 coding sequence is TGTGCCAGCAGTTACTCCCCGAGGGCTTCAAAAGAGACCCAGTACTTC. It translates to CASSYSPRASKETQYF.

This clonotype has only a few counts. The chain links TRBV5-1 to TRBJ2-3, with D unresolved. Germline V lookup: CDR1 SGHRS, CDR2 YFSETQ. The V gene lost 0 bases and the J gene lost 2 bases, with 7 bases spanning the gap. The CDR3 extends over 14 amino acids. The CDR3 DNA reads TGCGCCAGCAGCTTGGGCAGGTTCACAGATACGCAGTATTTT. This encodes CASSLGRFTDTQYF.

This clonotype has only a few counts. This chain connects TRBV20-1 to TRBJ1-3; D is unclear. The CDR3 spans 16 residues. V shed 1 base and J shed 1 base, with 14 bases lying between them. Germline CDR1 and CDR2: DFQATT and SNEGSKA (reference sequence). The CDR3 is CSARALIPFSGNTIYF. The DNA of the CDR3 is TGCAGTGCTAGAGCTCTCATTCCTTTTTCTGGAAACACCATATATTTT.

The chain couples TRBV3-1 to TRBJ1-6; a weak D match, TRBD1 (6 bases). The V end was cut by 0 bases, the J end by 10 bases, with 16 bases between. CDR3 size: 16 residues. CDR1 and CDR2 from the germline V gene are LGHDT and YNNKEL (reference sequence). In nucleotides, the CDR3 is TGTGCCAGCAGCCAAGACCCCTCAGGGGTAGTGTCACCCCTCCACTTT. Its translation is CASSQDPSGVVSPLHF.

The chain is built from TRBV7-9 and TRBJ2-3; possible D gene TRBD2, 5 bases. CDR1 is SEHNR, CDR2 FQNEAQ, per germline (reference sequence). This CDR3 is built from 15 residues. V was pared by 3 bases and J by 2 bases, with 12 bases between. CDR3 in amino acids: CASSLDGKYTDTQYF. The CDR3 DNA reads as TGTGCCAGCAGCTTGGACGGGAAGTACACAGATACGCAGTATTTT.

This rearrangement joins TRBV11-2 to TRBJ1-5; perhaps TRBD1 as D (6 bases). The germline V gene encodes CDR1 SGHAT and CDR2 FQNNGV. This CDR3 contains 15 residues. The V end lost 2 bases, the J end lost 1 base, and 9 bases lay between the germline ends. The CDR3 loop reads CASSLQGTSNQPQHF. CDR3 nucleotide sequence: TGTGCCAGCAGCTTACAGGGGACGAGCAATCAGCCCCAGCATTTT.

The chain uses TRBV6-5 and TRBJ1-2; 7 bases are a match to TRBD1. This CDR3 has 13 amino acids. J lost 4 bases, V lost 6 bases, and 5 bases had no gene match. Germline values: CDR1 MNHEY, CDR2 SVGAGI. CDR3 in amino acids: CASSKQGIYGYTF. CDR3 sequence (DNA): TGTGCCAGCAGCAAACAGGGGATCTATGGCTACACCTTC.

This clonotype has only a few counts. The chain joins TRBV27 to TRBJ2-7; 7 bases line up with TRBD2. In germline, CDR1 is MNHEY, CDR2 SMNVEV (reference sequence). Trimming took 4 bases from V and 4 from J; bases not matched to a gene: 10. The CDR3 contains 15 residues. This chain's CDR3 is CASSSLGAGEYEQYF. The CDR3, as DNA: TGTGCCAGCAGTTCGCTTGGGGCGGGAGAGTACGAGCAGTACTTC.